The TCR beta chain described here comes from a study of T cell responses to AZD1222 COVID-19 vaccine. The wider study: Whether given at about 4 or about 12 weeks, second doses were pooled.

Profiled with immunoSEQ multiplex PCR; TCRdb holds only in-frame clones, not every one. This sample has around 99,000 clones, with roughly 90% found just once. As for this clone: Its antigen is still unknown.

Study-level points and caveats: Among those given AZD1222, only five or six were seropositive at baseline. Vaccination with two AZD1222 doses was followed by a rise in Spike-specific TCR breadth and depth.

The receptor's source is an adult in good health. The material sequenced was peripheral blood, taken on day 0 of AZD1222 vaccination.

The CDR3 sequence: CSVEGTGINYGYTF. CDR3 nucleotide sequence: TGCAGCGTTGAGGGGACAGGGATCAACTATGGCTACACCTTC. J is TRBJ1-2 and V is TRBV29-1; 9 nucleotides match TRBD1. The CDR3 has 14 residues. Germline lookup yields CDR1 SQVTM and CDR2 ANQGSEA. With V trimmed by 3 bases and J by 2 bases, 4 bases remained unmatched.